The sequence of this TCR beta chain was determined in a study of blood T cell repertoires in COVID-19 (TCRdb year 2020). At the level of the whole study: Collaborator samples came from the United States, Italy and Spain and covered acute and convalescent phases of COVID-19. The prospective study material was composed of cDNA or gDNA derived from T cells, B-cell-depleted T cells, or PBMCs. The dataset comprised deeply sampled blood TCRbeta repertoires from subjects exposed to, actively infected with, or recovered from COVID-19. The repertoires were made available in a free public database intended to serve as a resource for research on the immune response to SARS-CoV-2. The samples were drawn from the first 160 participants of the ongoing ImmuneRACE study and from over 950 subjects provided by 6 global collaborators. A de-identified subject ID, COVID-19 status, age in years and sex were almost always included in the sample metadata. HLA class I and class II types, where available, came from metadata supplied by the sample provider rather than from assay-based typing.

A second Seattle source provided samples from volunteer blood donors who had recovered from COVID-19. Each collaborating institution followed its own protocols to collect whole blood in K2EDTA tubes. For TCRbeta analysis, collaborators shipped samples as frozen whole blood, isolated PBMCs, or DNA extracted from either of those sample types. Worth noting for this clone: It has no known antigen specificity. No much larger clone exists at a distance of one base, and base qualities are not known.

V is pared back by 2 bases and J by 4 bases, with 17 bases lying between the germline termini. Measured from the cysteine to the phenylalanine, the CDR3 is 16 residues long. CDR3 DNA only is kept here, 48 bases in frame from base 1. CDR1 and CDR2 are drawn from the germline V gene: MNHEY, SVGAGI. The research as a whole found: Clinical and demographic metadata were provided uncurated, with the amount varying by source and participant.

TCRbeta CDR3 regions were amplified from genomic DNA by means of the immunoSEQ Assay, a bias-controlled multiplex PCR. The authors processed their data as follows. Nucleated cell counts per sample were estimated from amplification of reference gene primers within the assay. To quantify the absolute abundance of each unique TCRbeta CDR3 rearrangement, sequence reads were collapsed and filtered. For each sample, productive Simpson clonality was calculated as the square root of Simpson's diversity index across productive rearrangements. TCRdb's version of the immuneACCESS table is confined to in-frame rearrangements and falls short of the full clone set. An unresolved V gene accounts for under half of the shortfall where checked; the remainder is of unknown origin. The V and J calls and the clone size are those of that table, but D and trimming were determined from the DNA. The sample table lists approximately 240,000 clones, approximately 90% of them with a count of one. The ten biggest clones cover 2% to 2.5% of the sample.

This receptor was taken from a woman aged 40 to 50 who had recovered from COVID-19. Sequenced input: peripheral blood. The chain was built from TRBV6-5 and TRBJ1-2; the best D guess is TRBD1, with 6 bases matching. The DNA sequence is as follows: TGTGCCAGCAGTTACCGTACAGGGAGTCAGGGCTATGGCTACACCTTC. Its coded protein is CASSYRTGSQGYGYTF.